Below, 27 T cell receptor beta chains from the same sample are listed, as sequenced in a study of cytomegalovirus exposure and HLA in healthy donors. 13 Jbeta primers and 60 Vbeta primers were used for the PCR. Generated by immunoSEQ multiplex PCR, the TCRdb table keeps only in-frame clones and is missing some. The table records approximately 150,000 clones, over 70% of them present only once. What was sequenced was PBMCs. These receptors all come from a male donor in good health and CMV-seronegative.

This clone was observed a single time. Within the sample, other DNA sequences also encode this same CDR3. V gene TRBV20-1 combines with J gene TRBJ2-5; no clear D gene. Germline loops: CDR1 DFQATT, CDR2 SNEGSKA (reference sequence). Trimming shortened V by 1 base and J by 5 bases, and 5 bases separated the two germline ends. The CDR3 runs 11 residues. CDR3 sequence (DNA): TGCAGTGCTAGAGCTCAGGAGACCCAGTACTTC. This translates into CSARAQETQYF.

The CDR3 is CAWSVFRETVRNQYGYTF. The CDR3 DNA follows: TGTGCCTGGAGTGTCTTCCGGGAGACCGTCCGAAACCAATATGGCTACACCTTC. The V gene is TRBV30, the J gene TRBJ1-2; no clear D gene. The CDR3 loop spans 18 amino acids. V was clipped by 0 bases and J by 5 bases, with 25 bases between them. The germline V gene encodes CDR1 GTSNPN and CDR2 SVGIG (reference sequence).

The chain combines TRBV5-1 with TRBJ2-7, with 8 nucleotides matching TRBD1. This CDR3 is 16 amino acids long. Germline V gene lookup returns CDR1 SGHRS and CDR2 YFSETQ. V gave up 0 bases and J gave up 2 bases; unmatched junction bases: 7. This chain's CDR3 is CASSLGDRTGPYEQYF. Here the CDR3 DNA reads TGCGCCAGCAGCTTGGGGGATCGGACAGGGCCCTACGAGCAGTACTTC.

The DNA of the CDR3 is TGCAGCGTTCGGGGTCAGTTCGATGAGCAGTTCTTC. This gives the protein CSVRGQFDEQFF. The V and J genes are TRBV29-1 and TRBJ2-1; D might be TRBD2 (5 bases). The V gene lost 5 bases and the J gene lost 8 bases, with 13 bases spanning the gap. CDR1 and CDR2 (germline): SQVTM, ANQGSEA. The CDR3 loop spans 12 amino acids.

J is TRBJ2-7 and V is TRBV5-5, with 7 bases aligning to TRBD2. Germline CDR1 SGHKS, CDR2 YYEKEE (reference sequence). This CDR3 is built from 15 residues. Unmatched junction bases numbered 10, after V lost 2 bases and J lost 5 bases. CDR3 sequence: CASSLQAGTIHEQYF. CDR3 sequence (DNA): TGTGCCAGCAGCTTACAAGCGGGAACTATCCACGAGCAGTACTTC.

The CDR3 region is CASSRGTGVGQPQHF. In nucleotides, the CDR3 is TGTGCCAGCAGCCGGGGGACAGGGGTTGGTCAGCCCCAGCATTTT. The chain carries TRBV5-4 and TRBJ1-5; 10 nucleotides line up with TRBD1. J lost 6 bases, V lost 4 bases, and 7 bases had no gene match. Per germline, CDR1 SGHNT and CDR2 YYREEE (reference sequence). CDR3 size: 15 residues. The full variable domain, completed using reference TRBV5-4 and TRBJ1-5, is ETGVTQSPTHLIKTRGQQVTLRCSSQSGHNTVSWYQQALGQGPQFIFQYYREEENGRGNFPPRFSGLQFPNYSSELNVNALELDDSALYLCASSRGTGVGQPQHFGDGTRLSIL.

V is TRBV19 and J is TRBJ2-5; possibly TRBD2 for D (6 bases). The CDR3 runs 12 residues. The germline gives CDR1 LNHDA, CDR2 SQIVND (reference sequence). The V gene lost 5 bases and the J gene lost 2 bases, with 6 bases spanning the gap. CDR3 protein: CASSAGQETQYF. DNA for the CDR3: TGTGCCAGTAGTGCGGGGCAAGAGACCCAGTACTTC. Based on the CDR3 plus reference TRBV19 and TRBJ2-5, the full variable domain is DGGITQSPKYLFRKEGQNVTLSCEQNLNHDAMYWYRQDPGQGLRLIYYSQIVNDFQKGDIAEGYSVSREKKESFPLTVTSAQKNPTAFYLCASSAGQETQYFGPGTRLLVL.

The chain joins TRBV9 to TRBJ2-1; TRBD2 agrees at 8 bases. Germline assignment: CDR1 SGDLS and CDR2 YYNGEE. This CDR3 has 15 amino acids. The V gene end was trimmed by 0 bases and the J gene end by 6 bases; junction bases not matched to a gene: 5. DNA for the CDR3: TGTGCCAGCAGCGTAGCAAGCGGGGGACGCAATGAGCAGTTCTTC. Encoded protein: CASSVASGGRNEQFF.

The chain recombines TRBV18 with TRBJ2-1; TRBD1 might be the D (5 bases). Looked up from germline, CDR1 is KGHSH and CDR2 is LQKENI. Deletions cut 0 bases from V and 1 base from J, with 7 bases between. The CDR3 runs to 15 residues. CDR3 loop: CASSPPQGSYNEQFF. The CDR3 DNA follows: TGTGCCAGCTCACCACCCCAGGGTTCCTACAATGAGCAGTTCTTC.

This clone was counted a single time. The J gene is TRBJ2-3, the V gene TRBV2, with 7 positions matching TRBD2. CDR1 SNHLY and CDR2 FYNNEI come from the germline V gene. The V gene end was trimmed by 8 bases and the J gene end by 4 bases; junction bases not matched to a gene: 9. The length of the CDR3 is 14 residues. The CDR3 here is CASEWSGKADTQYF. In DNA form, the CDR3 reads TGTGCCAGCGAGTGGAGCGGGAAGGCAGATACGCAGTATTTT.

The chain carries TRBV4-3 and TRBJ2-7, with 8 bases identical to TRBD1. V shed 3 bases and J 1 base; nucleotides not matched to a gene: 2. Germline CDR1 LGHNA, CDR2 YSLEER. The CDR3 covers 14 residues. The CDR3 region is CASSHYRGSYEQYF. CDR3 DNA: TGCGCCAGCAGCCATTACAGGGGGTCCTACGAGCAGTACTTC.

The genes are TRBV6-1 and TRBJ2-3; 9 nucleotides line up with TRBD1. V was pared by 0 bases and J by 4 bases, with 5 bases of the junction left unmatched. This CDR3 is 16 amino acids long. Looked up from germline, CDR1 is MNHNS and CDR2 is SASEGT. This CDR3 is CASSEAGGQGSDTQYF. CDR3 sequence (DNA): TGTGCCAGCAGTGAAGCAGGAGGACAGGGGTCAGATACGCAGTATTTT.

This clone was observed a few times. V gene TRBV7-9 combines with J gene TRBJ1-2; tentative D call: TRBD1 (6 bases). This CDR3 spans 17 amino acids. CDR1 SEHNR and CDR2 FQNEAQ come from the germline V gene (reference sequence). V was shortened by 0 bases and J by 4 bases, with 18 bases between the two germline ends. The CDR3 region has the DNA TGTGCCAGCAGCTTAGCAGGTTCGGCAGGGGTCGGCTATGGCTACACCTTC. It translates to CASSLAGSAGVGYGYTF.

This clone came up once. A read error may produce the germline difference seen at one junction end. The chain links TRBV9 to TRBJ1-3; the D gene is possibly TRBD1 (6 bases). This CDR3 spans 13 amino acids. Germline V gives CDR1 SGDLS, CDR2 YYNGEE. In nucleotides, the CDR3 is TGTGCCAGCAGCGCAGGGGTTGGAGACACCATATATTTT. Amino acid sequence: CASSAGVGDTIYF.

The sample holds a few counts of this clone. V and J are TRBV4-2 and TRBJ2-4; a possible D gene is TRBD1 (6 bases). The V end lost 2 bases, the J end lost 8 bases, and 7 bases lay between the germline ends. Germline V gene data show CDR1 as LGHNA and CDR2 as YNFKEQ. The CDR3 runs 12 residues. This CDR3 is CASSQNRDIQYF. Written as DNA, the CDR3 is TGTGCCAGCAGCCAAAACAGGGACATTCAGTACTTC.

V gene TRBV5-1 combines with J gene TRBJ1-6; 8 bases align to TRBD1. Per germline, CDR1 SGHRS and CDR2 YFSETQ. This CDR3 is 20 amino acids long. The trim removed 0 bases at V and 1 base at J, leaving 12 bases unmatched. The CDR3 loop is CASSLVRQGATGSYNSPLHF. The CDR3 nucleotides read TGCGCCAGCAGCTTGGTCCGGCAGGGGGCAACGGGATCCTATAATTCACCCCTCCACTTT.

The genes are TRBV30 and TRBJ2-3; TRBD2 agrees at 12 bases. The length of the CDR3 is 17 residues. The V segment lost 3 bases and the J segment 2 bases; nucleotides outside the gene matches: 9. CDR1 and CDR2 (germline): GTSNPN, SVGIG (reference sequence). Here the CDR3 reads CAWSATRTSGNTDTQYF. For the CDR3, the DNA is TGTGCCTGGAGCGCAACAAGGACTAGCGGGAACACAGATACGCAGTATTTT.

This sequence joins TRBV29-1 and TRBJ1-4; perhaps TRBD1 as D (5 bases). The germline gives CDR1 SQVTM, CDR2 ANQGSEA. Trimming shortened V by 0 bases and J by 8 bases, and 16 bases separated the two germline ends. This CDR3 is 15 amino acids long. Here the CDR3 DNA reads TGCAGCGTTGAAGATCGGGACTTCGCCGGGGAAAAACTGTTTTTT. Amino acids: CSVEDRDFAGEKLFF.

The V call is TRBV10-3, the J call TRBJ2-1, with D maybe TRBD2 (5 bases). The germline gives CDR1 ENHRY, CDR2 SYGVKD. The CDR3 consists of 13 residues. Trimming took off 7 bases at V and 6 bases at J, with 13 bases between the two ends. Here the CDR3 reads CAITLGRGNEQFF. DNA for the CDR3: TGTGCCATCACCCTCGGACGGGGCAATGAGCAGTTCTTC.

This chain joins TRBV4-3 and TRBJ2-5, with TRBD2 identical over 8 bases. CDR1 is LGHNA and CDR2 is YSLEER in the germline V gene. Trimming cost V 0 bases and J 4 bases; bases outside gene matches: 16. This CDR3 comprises 19 residues. CDR3 sequence reads: CASSQEPRRGSGSGETQYF. CDR3 DNA: TGCGCCAGCAGCCAAGAGCCGAGGAGGGGAAGCGGGAGCGGAGAGACCCAGTACTTC.

This clone came up once. The genes are TRBV27 and TRBJ1-2; D remains ambiguous. Trimming stripped 3 bases from V and 4 bases from J, with 9 bases between. There are 13 residues in the CDR3. The germline V gene has CDR1 MNHEY and CDR2 SMNVEV (reference sequence). The CDR3 reads CASSLGGSYGYTF. CDR3 coding DNA: TGTGCCAGCAGTTTGGGAGGGTCCTATGGCTACACCTTC.

V and J are TRBV6-5 and TRBJ2-6; D unresolved. Germline CDR1 is MNHEY and CDR2 is SVGAGI. This CDR3 region has 14 residues. Trimming cost V 4 bases and J 2 bases, with 6 bases left between them. DNA of the CDR3: TGTGCCAGCAGTTTTTATCCTGGGGCCAACGTCCTGACTTTC. Its translation: CASSFYPGANVLTF.

V is TRBV19 and J is TRBJ1-1; perhaps TRBD1 as D (5 bases). The germline CDR1 and CDR2 sequences are LNHDA and SQIVND (reference sequence). The CDR3 totals 16 residues. V lost 8 bases and J 2 bases, leaving 21 bases between the germline ends. The CDR3 region has the DNA TGTGCCAGTTCCACTCAGGGATTCGGGGGTAACACTGAAGCTTTCTTT. Translation: CASSTQGFGGNTEAFF.

CDR3 residues: CASSASFEASGTGGRVTEAFF. The CDR3 DNA reads TGTGCCAGCAGCGCGTCCTTTGAGGCATCCGGGACAGGGGGCAGGGTCACTGAAGCTTTCTTT. V and J are TRBV9 and TRBJ1-1; 12 bases fit TRBD1. This CDR3 has 21 amino acids. Per germline, CDR1 SGDLS and CDR2 YYNGEE. V lost 3 bases to trimming and J lost 4 bases; unmatched junction nucleotides: 22.

V gene TRBV6-1 combines with J gene TRBJ1-4; 7 bases line up with TRBD1. Trimming removed 3 bases from V and 4 bases from J; junction bases left unmatched: 17. This CDR3 spans 19 amino acids. The germline gives CDR1 MNHNS, CDR2 SASEGT. The CDR3 loop is CASSERRTGTAAFNEKLFF. CDR3 nucleotide sequence: TGTGCCAGCAGTGAGAGACGAACCGGGACAGCCGCTTTTAATGAAAAACTGTTTTTT.

CDR3 nucleotides: TGTGCCAGCAGTGAAGCCAGGGGGAACAGCAATCAGCCCCAGCATTTT. Translated, it gives CASSEARGNSNQPQHF. The gene calls are TRBV6-1 and TRBJ1-5; the match to TRBD1 covers 7 bases. V lost 0 bases to trimming and J lost 1 base; unmatched junction nucleotides: 3. Per the germline V gene, CDR1 is MNHNS and CDR2 is SASEGT. This CDR3 contains 16 residues.

The chain links TRBV28 to TRBJ2-4; D is possibly TRBD2 (6 bases). The V and J ends lost 3 bases and 1 base respectively, with 10 bases between them. CDR3 size: 15 residues. The germline V gene encodes CDR1 MDHEN and CDR2 SYDVKM. The CDR3 here is CASSFGGVAKNIQYF. CDR3 bases: TGTGCCAGCAGTTTCGGGGGAGTCGCCAAAAACATTCAGTACTTC.